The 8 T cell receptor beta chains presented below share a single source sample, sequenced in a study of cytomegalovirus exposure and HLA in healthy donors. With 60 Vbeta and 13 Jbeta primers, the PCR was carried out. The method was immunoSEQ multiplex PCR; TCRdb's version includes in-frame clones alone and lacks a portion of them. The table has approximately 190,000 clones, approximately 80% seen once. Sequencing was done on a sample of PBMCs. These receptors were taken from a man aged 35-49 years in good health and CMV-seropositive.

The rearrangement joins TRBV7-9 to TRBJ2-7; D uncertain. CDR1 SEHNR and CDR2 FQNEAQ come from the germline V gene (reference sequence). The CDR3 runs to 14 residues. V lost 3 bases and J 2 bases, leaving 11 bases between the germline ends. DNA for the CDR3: TGTGCCAGCAGCTTTATGGCGGTGCCCTACGAGCAGTACTTC. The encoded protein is CASSFMAVPYEQYF.

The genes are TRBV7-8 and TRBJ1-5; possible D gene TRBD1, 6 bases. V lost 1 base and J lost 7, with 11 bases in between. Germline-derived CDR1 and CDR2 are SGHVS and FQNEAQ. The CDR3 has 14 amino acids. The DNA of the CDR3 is TGTGCCAGCAGCTTAGGCAGGGGTGGCCAGCCCCAGCATTTT. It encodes CASSLGRGGQPQHF.

The CDR3 is CASSLFGQDYSEQYF. CDR3 sequence (DNA): TGTGCCAGCAGTTTATTTGGACAGGACTATTCCGAGCAGTACTTC. The chain combines TRBV27 with TRBJ2-7; D is perhaps TRBD1 (7 bases). The CDR3 covers 15 residues. The V gene lost 1 base and the J gene lost 6 bases, with 16 bases spanning the gap. In germline, CDR1 is MNHEY, CDR2 SMNVEV (reference sequence).

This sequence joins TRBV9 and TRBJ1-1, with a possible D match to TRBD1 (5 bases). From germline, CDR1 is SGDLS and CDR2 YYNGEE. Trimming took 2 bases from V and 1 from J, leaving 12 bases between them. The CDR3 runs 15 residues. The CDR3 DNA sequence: TGTGCCAGCAGCGTGCGCTCACAGGCGAACACTGAAGCTTTCTTT. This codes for CASSVRSQANTEAFF.

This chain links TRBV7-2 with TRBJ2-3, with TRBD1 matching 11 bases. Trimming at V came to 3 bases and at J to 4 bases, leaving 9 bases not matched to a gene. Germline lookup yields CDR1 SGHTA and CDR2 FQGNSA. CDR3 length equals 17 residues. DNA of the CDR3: TGTGCCAGCAGCTTGGCGCCGGGACAGGGGGGATCAGATACGCAGTATTTT. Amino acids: CASSLAPGQGGSDTQYF.

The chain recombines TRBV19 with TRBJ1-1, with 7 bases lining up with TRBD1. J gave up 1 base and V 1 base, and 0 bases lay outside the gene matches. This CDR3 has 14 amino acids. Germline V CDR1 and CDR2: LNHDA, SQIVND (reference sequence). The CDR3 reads CASSIGQGNTEAFF. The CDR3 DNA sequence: TGTGCCAGTAGTATAGGACAGGGGAACACTGAAGCTTTCTTT.

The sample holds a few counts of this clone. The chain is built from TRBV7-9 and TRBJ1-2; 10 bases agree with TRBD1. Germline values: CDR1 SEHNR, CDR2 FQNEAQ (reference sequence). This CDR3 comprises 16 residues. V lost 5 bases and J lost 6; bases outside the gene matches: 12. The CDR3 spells CASSPTIGTGDHGYTF. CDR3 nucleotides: TGTGCCAGCAGCCCGACAATTGGGACAGGGGATCATGGCTACACCTTC. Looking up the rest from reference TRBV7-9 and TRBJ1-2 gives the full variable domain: DTGVSQNPRHKITKRGQNVTFRCDPISEHNRLYWYRQTLGQGPEFLTYFQNEAQLEKSRLLSDRFSAERPKGSFSTLEIQRTEQGDSAMYLCASSPTIGTGDHGYTFGSGTRLTVV.

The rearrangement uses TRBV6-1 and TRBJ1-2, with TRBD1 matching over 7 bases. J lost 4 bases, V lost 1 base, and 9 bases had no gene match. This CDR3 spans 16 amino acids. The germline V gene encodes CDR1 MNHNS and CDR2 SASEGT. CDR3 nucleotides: TGTGCCAGCAGTGAAGTTGGGACAGCGCCCACCTATGGCTACACCTTC. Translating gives CASSEVGTAPTYGYTF.